The T cell receptor (beta chain) under discussion was sequenced for a study of cytomegalovirus exposure and HLA in healthy donors. Findings and limits, study-wide: From TCR beta sequences, most subjects' HLA-A and HLA-B alleles were reportedly predicted accurately. At a 0.05 false discovery rate, a later analysis found around 17,000 TCR beta sequences to be associated with HLA alleles. Usually a TCR sequence was rare, but some public TCRs were found in many donors.

Primers for the PCR totalled 60 Vbeta and 13 Jbeta. Generated by immunoSEQ multiplex PCR, the TCRdb table keeps only in-frame clones and is missing some. The sample holds about 160,000 clones, 55% to 75% seen once. A note on this clone: Its antigen remains unidentified.

The receptor was derived from a woman aged 55 to 70 in good health and CMV-seropositive. What was sequenced was PBMCs.

The CDR3 region is CASSLEAVSYNEQFF. The CDR3 coding sequence is TGTGCCAGCAGCTTGGAGGCGGTGTCCTACAATGAGCAGTTCTTC. The rearrangement links TRBV5-5 to TRBJ2-1, with no clear D. Germline assignment: CDR1 SGHKS and CDR2 YYEKEE (reference sequence). The CDR3 consists of 15 residues. The V gene lost 0 bases and the J gene lost 1 base, with 8 bases spanning the gap.